A selection of T cell receptor beta chains follows, all from one sample in a study of blood T cell repertoires in COVID-19. Profiling relied on immunoSEQ multiplex PCR, and the TCRdb table lists in-frame clones only, not all of them. Seen here are 150,000 to 200,000 clones, about 85% observed once, and the top ten hold roughly 7.7%. The sequencing sample was made of peripheral blood. These receptor sequences come from a woman aged 60-70 years with acute or convalescent COVID-19. CDR3s include the opening cysteine and the closing phenylalanine or tryptophan. The D gene is left open where the match is weak. Clone size is given for some rows only: seen once, a few or many times, or a class if the clone is expanded.

length: 18; size: -; J: TRBJ2-2; D: TRBD1; V: TRBV6-2/TRBV6-3; CDR3: CASSPWTGWVLETGELFF
length: 15; size: -; J: TRBJ1-4; D: TRBD1; V: TRBV5-5; CDR3: CASSPGGATNEKLFF
length: 16; size: -; J: TRBJ2-1; D: TRBD2; V: TRBV10-2; CDR3: CASSPLAGGLGNEQFF
length: 15; size: -; J: TRBJ2-3; D: -; V: TRBV5-1; CDR3: CASSLAGTSTDTQYF
length: 13; size: -; J: TRBJ1-1; D: -; V: TRBV2; CDR3: CASKEGVNTEAFF
length: 17; size: -; J: TRBJ1-1; D: TRBD1; V: TRBV30; CDR3: CAWSLRDRGLRNTEAFF
length: 15; size: once; J: TRBJ1-3; D: TRBD1; V: TRBV18; CDR3: CASSPGTGSGNTIYF
length: 14; size: -; J: TRBJ1-5; D: -; V: TRBV7-8; CDR3: CASSSGLQNQPQHF
length: 15; size: -; J: TRBJ2-1; D: TRBD2; V: TRBV2; CDR3: CASILGLAANNEQFF
length: 16; size: -; J: TRBJ2-7; D: TRBD2; V: TRBV9; CDR3: CASSGTSGAYSYEQYF